The clone carrying this T cell receptor beta chain was detected many times. What it binds is not known. Sequencing libraries made from TCR beta cDNA carried unique molecular identifiers. Each CDR3 protein is one row after TCRdb ran MiXCR on the PCR reads. In the table there are around 160,000 distinct CDR3 sequences, approximately 35% of which are singletons. This sample was taken from a study of post-analysis software for immune sequencing data. Study observations and caveats: Five TRBV segments, TRBV5-6, TRBV5-1 and TRBV20-1 among them, were found more frequent in patients than controls. When the samples were clustered directly with F measure, those that had been prepared in the same batch showed strong co-clustering.

The V gene lost 6 bases and the J gene lost 1 base, with 12 bases spanning the gap. The CDR3 is made up of 14 amino acids. The chain uses TRBV12-3 or TRBV12-4 and TRBJ1-1; D may be TRBD1 (6 bases). The material was blood, obtained after autologous hematopoietic stem cell transplantation. The receptor was isolated from a girl aged 5 to 17 with multiple sclerosis. In nucleotides, the CDR3 is TGTGCCAGCAGATACAGGGAGGAGAACACTGAAGCTTTCTTT. This encodes CASRYREENTEAFF.